These 31 T cell receptor beta chains were all obtained from the same sample, sequenced in a study of regulatory T cells in long-lasting Graves disease. Time point: persistent/refractory GD, antithyroid drugs over 5 years with positive TRAb. RNA from PBMCs was the source of the TCR library. Investigators prepared the TCR beta libraries by applying iRepertoire HTBI primers and Arm-PCR of CDR3 regions. TCRdb re-analysed the multiplex PCR reads in MiXCR, keeping a single row per CDR3 protein. The sample shows under 500,000 distinct CDR3 sequences, less than 25% of them seen only once. The specimen was peripheral blood mononuclear cells (PBMCs), collected when the disease was refractory, from a patient treated with antithyroid drugs. The receptors stem from a female donor with Graves disease.

This clonotype has ten or more counts. The J gene is TRBJ1-4, the V gene TRBV28; TRBD1 aligns across 8 bases. V gave up 4 bases and J gave up 10 bases; unmatched junction bases: 11. Per germline, CDR1 MDHEN and CDR2 SYDVKM. The CDR3 is 15 residues long. In DNA, the CDR3 is TGTGCCAGCAGTTCGACAGGGGAGGAGTCCTTAAAACTGTTTTTT. Protein: CASSSTGEESLKLFF.

This clonotype was recorded at least ten times. This chain joins TRBV30 and TRBJ2-5, with 10 bases lining up with TRBD2. Germline values: CDR1 GTSNPN, CDR2 SVGIG (reference sequence). This CDR3 comprises 13 residues. J lost 7 bases, V lost 5 bases, and 7 bases had no gene match. CDR3: CAWGLAVDGTQYF. CDR3 nucleotides: TGTGCCTGGGGACTAGCGGTTGACGGGACCCAGTACTTC.

V and J are TRBV14 and TRBJ1-2, with 11 bases fitting TRBD1. This CDR3 has 16 residues. Germline lookup yields CDR1 SGHDN and CDR2 FVKESK. Germline trimming cut 3 bases from V and 5 bases from J; bases unmatched to any gene: 8. CDR3 nucleotides: TGTGCCAGCAGCCAGAGAACCGGGACAGGGGGGTATGGCTACACCTTC. Protein sequence: CASSQRTGTGGYGYTF.

This clonotype occurred many times. The V gene is TRBV30, the J gene TRBJ1-5; TRBD1 aligns across 9 bases. Germline CDR1 reads GTSNPN; CDR2 reads SVGIG (reference sequence). Trimming took 2 bases from V and 3 from J; bases not matched to a gene: 5. The CDR3 has 15 amino acids. CDR3 protein: CAWSPGTGYNQPQHF. The CDR3 DNA follows: TGTGCCTGGAGTCCCGGGACAGGGTACAATCAGCCCCAGCATTTT.

This clonotype was detected many times. The rearrangement uses TRBV30 and TRBJ2-5; D unresolved. The CDR3 contains 14 residues. The V and J ends lost 0 bases and 3 bases respectively, with 11 bases between them. Per germline, CDR1 GTSNPN and CDR2 SVGIG (reference sequence). The CDR3 here is CAWSVPPFEETQYF. For the CDR3, the DNA is TGTGCCTGGAGTGTACCCCCATTCGAAGAGACCCAGTACTTC.

The table lists this clonotype with many counts. CDR3 coding DNA: TGTGCCAGCAGTGTCCCGGGACGAAGCTCTGGGGCCAACGTCCTGACTTTC. Protein: CASSVPGRSSGANVLTF. This rearrangement joins TRBV6-1 to TRBJ2-6; tentatively, D is TRBD1 or TRBD2 (5 bases each). This CDR3 has 17 residues. Per germline, CDR1 MNHNS and CDR2 SASEGT. Trimming pared 4 bases from V and 0 bases from J, leaving 13 bases between.

This clonotype was picked up one time. This chain joins TRBV19 and TRBJ2-5; D gene ambiguous. The CDR3 is 13 residues long. In germline, CDR1 is LNHDA, CDR2 SQIVND (reference sequence). The V and J ends lost 7 bases and 7 bases respectively, with 16 bases between them. Here the CDR3 reads CASTHLAGGTQYF. CDR3 coding DNA: TGTGCCAGTACCCACCTCGCTGGTGGGACCCAGTACTTC.

This clonotype was detected many times. This chain uses TRBV20-1 with TRBJ2-5; D gene unclear. CDR1 and CDR2 (germline): DFQATT, SNEGSKA (reference sequence). With 5 bases removed from V and 2 bases from J, the gap between germline ends came to 3 bases. The CDR3 sequence is 10 residues long. This CDR3 is CSAGQETQYF. The CDR3 DNA is TGCAGTGCTGGGCAAGAGACCCAGTACTTC.

This clonotype was observed many times. The chain joins TRBV12-3 or TRBV12-4 to TRBJ2-7; the D is unclear. Trimming stripped 2 bases from V and 6 bases from J, with 17 bases between. The CDR3 has 15 residues. The CDR3 nucleotides read TGTGCCAGCAGTTTACGGTCCATAGTCGGAGCCGAGCAGTACTTC. This encodes CASSLRSIVGAEQYF.

This clonotype was picked up a small number of times. This chain joins TRBV30 and TRBJ2-1; TRBD1 agrees at 7 bases. Unmatched junction bases numbered 4, after V lost 0 bases and J lost 5 bases. This CDR3 has 14 amino acids. Germline CDR1 GTSNPN, CDR2 SVGIG (reference sequence). The CDR3 protein is CAWSVQGTDNEQFF. In DNA form, the CDR3 reads TGTGCCTGGAGTGTACAGGGGACCGACAATGAGCAGTTCTTC.

The chain is built from TRBV19 and TRBJ2-3; D perhaps matches TRBD2 (6 bases). There are 14 residues in the CDR3. V was pared by 7 bases and J by 1 base, with 12 bases between. Looked up from germline, CDR1 is LNHDA and CDR2 is SQIVND (reference sequence). This CDR3 reads CASNPGLGTDTQYF. In DNA form, the CDR3 reads TGTGCCAGTAACCCGGGACTTGGCACAGATACGCAGTATTTT.

Only a few counts were recorded for this clonotype. J is TRBJ1-1 and V is TRBV7-2; D is unresolved. The ends were cut back, 2 bases at V and 4 bases at J, with 8 bases in the middle. CDR1 SGHTA and CDR2 FQGNSA come from the germline V gene. The CDR3 consists of 13 residues. The CDR3 sequence: CASSLPRVTEAFF. DNA of the CDR3: TGTGCCAGCAGCTTACCGAGGGTCACTGAAGCTTTCTTT.

J is TRBJ2-5 and V is TRBV7-6; D tentatively reads TRBD1 or TRBD2 (7 bases each). Trimming left V 5 bases short and J 5 bases short, with 21 bases between. The CDR3 length is 16 residues. Germline loops: CDR1 SGHVS, CDR2 FNYEAQ. CDR3 nucleotide sequence: TGTGCCAGCAGCCCTGACAGGGAGGGACTTGGGGAGACCCAGTACTTC. This gives the protein CASSPDREGLGETQYF.

This clonotype came up many times. Here the CDR3 DNA reads TGCGCCAGCAGTACCGACGGCGGGAGGTCCTCCTACGAGCAGTACTTC. Translating gives CASSTDGGRSSYEQYF. The chain combines TRBV10-2 with TRBJ2-7, with TRBD2 matching 8 bases. The CDR3 length is 16 residues. CDR1 and CDR2 from the germline V gene are WSHSY and SAAADI. V shed 5 bases, J shed 0 bases, and the junction held 9 bases outside the gene matches.

In its sample, this clonotype was seen a few times. The CDR3 sequence is CASSQGSAGSRNTEAFF. DNA for the CDR3: TGCGCCAGCAGCCAGGGAAGTGCGGGCAGCAGGAACACTGAAGCTTTCTTT. V usage is TRBV4-1 and J usage is TRBJ1-1; D is uncertain. CDR3 length equals 17 residues. Trimming removed 3 bases from V and 1 base from J, with 18 bases in between. In germline, CDR1 is MGHRA, CDR2 YSYEKL.

The V gene is TRBV6-1, the J gene TRBJ1-6; no definite D call. Germline CDR1 is MNHNS and CDR2 is SASEGT. The CDR3 is made up of 14 amino acids. V was shortened by 6 bases and J by 6 bases, with 12 bases between the two germline ends. CDR3 DNA: TGTGCCAGCAGACGGTCCCTGTCTAATTCACCCCTCCACTTT. Encoded protein: CASRRSLSNSPLHF.

The V and J genes are TRBV6-1 and TRBJ1-5; D is unclear. The germline V gene has CDR1 MNHNS and CDR2 SASEGT. This CDR3 contains 12 residues. V was clipped by 6 bases and J by 4 bases, with 7 bases between them. CDR3 sequence: CASRVSNQPQHF. As DNA, the CDR3 is TGTGCCAGCAGGGTCTCAAATCAGCCCCAGCATTTT.

The table lists this clonotype with a few counts. The chain has TRBV28 and TRBJ2-7; 10 nucleotides line up with TRBD1. Germline V gene sequence: CDR1 MDHEN, CDR2 SYDVKM. The CDR3 has 13 amino acids. The CDR3 DNA follows: TGTGCAACCGACGGGACAGGGGCCTACGAGCAGTACTTC. This gives the protein CATDGTGAYEQYF.

This clonotype was detected many times. The gene calls are TRBV6-5 and TRBJ1-1; D is uncertain. Germline assignment: CDR1 MNHEY and CDR2 SVGAGI. Trimming left V 0 bases short and J 0 bases short, with 5 bases between. The CDR3 length is 14 residues. CDR3 residues: CASSYSSMNTEAFF. The CDR3 bases are TGTGCCAGCAGTTACTCTTCTATGAACACTGAAGCTTTCTTT.

This chain links TRBV20-1 with TRBJ2-5; 10 bases map to TRBD2. This CDR3 has 14 residues. Germline V lookup: CDR1 DFQATT, CDR2 SNEGSKA (reference sequence). V shed 1 base, J shed 5 bases, and the junction held 4 bases outside the gene matches. CDR3 in DNA: TGCAGTGCTAGAGCAAGCGGGAGGGACGAGACCCAGTACTTC. Translating it yields CSARASGRDETQYF.

The chain combines TRBV12-3 or TRBV12-4 with TRBJ2-3, with unresolved D. There are 15 residues in the CDR3. Trimming cost V 2 bases and J 1 base, with 10 bases left between them. As DNA, the CDR3 is TGTGCCAGCAGTTTATGGCTAGAAGGCACAGATACGCAGTATTTT. Its protein is CASSLWLEGTDTQYF.

The V and J genes are TRBV19 and TRBJ1-4; a weak D match, TRBD1 (6 bases). CDR1 is LNHDA, CDR2 SQIVND, per germline (reference sequence). Trimming removed 11 bases at V and 7 bases at J, with 11 bases between. The CDR3 loop spans 11 amino acids. CDR3 sequence (DNA): TGTGCCGGACAGACCGGTGAAAAACTGTTTTTT. It specifies CAGQTGEKLFF.

This clonotype was observed at least ten times. The chain uses TRBV7-2 and TRBJ2-7; D ambiguous. V was pared by 4 bases and J by 7 bases, with 14 bases between. The CDR3 sequence is 13 residues long. The germline gives CDR1 SGHTA, CDR2 FQGNSA. CDR3 sequence (DNA): TGTGCCAGCAGCTCCCGCCGGATGGGGGAGCAGTACTTC. Translation gives CASSSRRMGEQYF.

A few counts support this clonotype. The chain is built from TRBV6-2 or TRBV6-3 and TRBJ2-2; D unclear. Per the germline V gene, CDR1 is MNHEY and CDR2 is SVGEGT. The CDR3 spans 17 residues. Trimming left V 3 bases short and J 1 base short, with 15 bases between. DNA of the CDR3: TGTGCCAGCAGTTATAACCAGATGACACAGAACACCGGGGAGCTGTTTTTT. Protein product: CASSYNQMTQNTGELFF.

This clonotype showed up many times. The V and J genes are TRBV6-1 and TRBJ2-7, with 7 nucleotides matching TRBD1. Looked up from germline, CDR1 is MNHNS and CDR2 is SASEGT. The CDR3 covers 15 residues. The ends lost 5 bases at V and 2 bases at J; junction bases unmatched: 9. The CDR3 nucleotides read TGTGCCAGCAGTCAAAGACAGGGACCACCCTACGAGCAGTACTTC. It yields the protein CASSQRQGPPYEQYF.

This clonotype was found a few times. The chain combines TRBV20-1 with TRBJ2-5; D not resolved. CDR3 length equals 11 residues. Germline V gene data show CDR1 as DFQATT and CDR2 as SNEGSKA (reference sequence). With 5 bases removed from V and 5 bases from J, the gap between germline ends came to 9 bases. The DNA for the CDR3 is TGCAGTGCTGCCTTGGGGGAGACCCAGTACTTC. Translated: CSAALGETQYF.

The rearrangement links TRBV12-3 or TRBV12-4 to TRBJ2-2, with D unclear. The CDR3 has 11 amino acids. V dropped 3 bases and J dropped 8 bases, with 4 bases sitting between them. For the CDR3, the DNA is TGTGCCAGCAGTTTTGATGGGGAGCTGTTTTTT. Amino acids: CASSFDGELFF.

This clonotype was seen repeatedly, ten times or more. The rearrangement joins TRBV6-1 to TRBJ1-2; 11 bases are shared with TRBD1. V lost 5 bases to trimming and J lost 7 bases; unmatched junction nucleotides: 6. The germline CDR1 and CDR2 sequences are MNHNS and SASEGT. The CDR3 has 14 residues. The CDR3 bases are TGTGCCAGCAGTCGGACAGGGGGCCTCTCTGGCTACACCTTC. It yields the protein CASSRTGGLSGYTF.

This clonotype showed up many times. This sequence joins TRBV20-1 and TRBJ2-5; D not resolved. V was clipped by 1 base and J by 2 bases, with 5 bases between them. CDR1 and CDR2 (germline): DFQATT, SNEGSKA (reference sequence). The CDR3 sequence is 12 residues long. Here the CDR3 DNA reads TGCAGTGCTAGAGGGTTACAAGAGACCCAGTACTTC. Translation gives CSARGLQETQYF.

This chain uses TRBV15 with TRBJ2-5, with TRBD1 matching 8 bases. The CDR3 has 14 residues. The ends lost 4 bases at V and 5 bases at J; junction bases unmatched: 6. The germline V gene has CDR1 LNHNV and CDR2 YYDKDF (reference sequence). The CDR3 nucleotides read TGTGCCACCAGCAACCAGGGGGCTGGGGAGACCCAGTACTTC. It specifies CATSNQGAGETQYF.

This clonotype was picked up many times. V is TRBV27 and J is TRBJ2-5; 9 nucleotides match TRBD2. With 5 bases clipped from V and 5 bases from J, the junction kept 6 bases outside the gene matches. The CDR3 contains 14 residues. Germline V lookup: CDR1 MNHEY, CDR2 SMNVEV (reference sequence). This CDR3 reads CASSGTSRSETQYF. The CDR3 DNA reads TGTGCCAGCAGTGGGACTAGCAGGTCGGAGACCCAGTACTTC.